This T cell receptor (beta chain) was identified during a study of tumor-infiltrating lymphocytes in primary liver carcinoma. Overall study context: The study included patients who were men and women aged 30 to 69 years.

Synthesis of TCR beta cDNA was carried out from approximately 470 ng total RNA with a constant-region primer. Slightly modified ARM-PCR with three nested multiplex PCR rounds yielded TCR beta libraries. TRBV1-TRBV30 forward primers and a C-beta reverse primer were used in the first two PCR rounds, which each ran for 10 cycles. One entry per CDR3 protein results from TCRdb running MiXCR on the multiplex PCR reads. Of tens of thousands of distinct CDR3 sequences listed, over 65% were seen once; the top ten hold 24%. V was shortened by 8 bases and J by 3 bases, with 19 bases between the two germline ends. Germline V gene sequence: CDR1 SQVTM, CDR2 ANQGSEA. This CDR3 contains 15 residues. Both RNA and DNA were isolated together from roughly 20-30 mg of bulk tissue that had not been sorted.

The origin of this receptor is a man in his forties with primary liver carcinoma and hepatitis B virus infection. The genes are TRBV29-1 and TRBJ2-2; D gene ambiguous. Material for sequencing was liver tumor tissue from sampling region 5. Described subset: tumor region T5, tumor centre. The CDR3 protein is CSLVTAGAYTGELFF. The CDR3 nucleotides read TGCAGCCTTGTCACGGCTGGAGCGTACACCGGGGAGCTGTTTTTT.